This TCR beta chain was captured in a study of cytomegalovirus exposure and HLA in healthy donors. The PCR was carried out with 60 Vbeta primers and 13 Jbeta primers. TCRdb keeps only in-frame clones here, not all; method: immunoSEQ multiplex PCR. Here the sample spans more than 95,000 clones, around 80% being singletons. This CDR3 has 14 amino acids. V gave up 3 bases and J gave up 6 bases, with 11 bases separating them. CDR1 is SGHNT, CDR2 YENEEA, per germline. The rearrangement joins TRBV11-3 to TRBJ2-2; D possibly corresponds to TRBD2 (6 bases). Material for sequencing was PBMCs. This sequence was found in a male donor in good health and CMV-seronegative. The CDR3: CASSLSREAGELFF. The CDR3 DNA is TGTGCCAGCAGCTTGAGCAGGGAGGCCGGGGAGCTGTTTTTT.